A selection of T cell receptor beta chains follows, all from one sample in a study of blood T cell repertoires in COVID-19. Generated by immunoSEQ multiplex PCR, the TCRdb table keeps only in-frame clones and is missing some. The data show tens of thousands of clones, around 83% seen once. Sequenced sample: peripheral blood. These receptor sequences come from a human donor in a cohort sampled during active COVID-19. Both conserved end residues are part of each CDR3. The D gene is left open where the match is weak. Some rows have no size entry. The others give once, few or many, or a class for an expanded clone.

size: NA; J: TRBJ2-3; V: TRBV5-6; D: TRBD2; CDR3: CASSPGLAGGVGRTDTQYF; DNA: TGTGCCAGCAGCCCGGGACTAGCGGGAGGTGTGGGGCGGACAGATACGCAGTATTTT
size: once; J: TRBJ2-1; V: TRBV27; D: TRBD2; CDR3: CASSLPGLASNEQFF; DNA: TGTGCCAGCAGTTTACCGGGACTAGCGTCCAATGAGCAGTTCTTC
size: NA; J: TRBJ1-5; V: TRBV28; D: NA; CDR3: CASSFSNQPQHF; DNA: TGTGCCAGCAGTTTTTCTAATCAGCCCCAGCATTTT
size: NA; J: TRBJ2-1; V: TRBV24-1; D: NA; CDR3: CATRNRAPDNEQFF; DNA: TGTGCCACCAGAAACAGGGCTCCCGACAATGAGCAGTTCTTC
size: NA; J: TRBJ2-3; V: TRBV12-3/TRBV12-4; D: TRBD2; CDR3: CASSPLAGAKYF; DNA: TGTGCCAGCAGTCCCCTCGCGGGAGCAAAGTATTTT
size: NA; J: TRBJ2-2; V: TRBV5-1; D: TRBD1; CDR3: CASSLAQGAGTGELFF; DNA: TGCGCCAGCAGCTTGGCGCAGGGGGCTGGCACCGGGGAGCTGTTTTTT
size: NA; J: TRBJ2-5; V: TRBV11-3; D: TRBD2; CDR3: CASSPGLAVQETQYF; DNA: TGTGCCAGCAGCCCGGGACTAGCGGTTCAAGAGACCCAGTACTTC
size: NA; J: TRBJ2-7; V: TRBV18; D: NA; CDR3: CASSPPRGEASYEQYF; DNA: TGTGCCAGCTCGCCTCCTAGAGGGGAGGCCTCCTACGAGCAGTACTTC
size: NA; J: TRBJ2-7; V: TRBV27; D: NA; CDR3: CASSLGRGVHEQYF; DNA: TGTGCCAGCAGTTTAGGCAGGGGAGTCCACGAGCAGTACTTC
size: NA; J: TRBJ1-1; V: TRBV9; D: NA; CDR3: CASRREEGTEAFF; DNA: TGTGCCAGCCGACGGGAGGAGGGGACTGAAGCTTTCTTT
size: NA; J: TRBJ2-7; V: TRBV11-1; D: TRBD1; CDR3: CASSSGQGLDYEQYF; DNA: TGTGCCAGCAGCTCAGGACAGGGGCTCGACTACGAGCAGTACTTC
size: NA; J: TRBJ2-3; V: TRBV19; D: NA; CDR3: CASSMLELGTDTQYF; DNA: TGTGCCAGTAGTATGCTCGAGTTAGGCACAGATACGCAGTATTTT
size: NA; J: TRBJ2-5; V: TRBV5-4; D: TRBD1; CDR3: CASSWKGQGETQYF; DNA: TGTGCCAGCAGCTGGAAGGGACAGGGAGAGACCCAGTACTTC
size: NA; J: TRBJ1-3; V: TRBV28; D: NA; CDR3: CASVTGTPGNTIYF; DNA: TGTGCCAGCGTAACGGGAACCCCGGGAAACACCATATATTTT
size: NA; J: TRBJ2-1; V: TRBV7-8; D: NA; CDR3: CASSIHSGNEQFF; DNA: TGTGCCAGCAGCATCCATAGCGGCAATGAGCAGTTCTTC
size: few; J: TRBJ2-7; V: TRBV7-9; D: NA; CDR3: CASSLLSSEQYF; DNA: TGTGCCAGCAGCTTACTCAGTTCCGAGCAGTACTTC
size: NA; J: TRBJ2-1; V: TRBV7-8; D: TRBD2; CDR3: CASSLAAGELTYNEQFF; DNA: TGTGCCAGCAGCTTAGCGGCGGGGGAACTCACCTACAATGAGCAGTTCTTC
size: NA; J: TRBJ2-3; V: TRBV28; D: NA; CDR3: CASSPTADTQYF; DNA: TGTGCCAGCAGTCCCACGGCAGATACGCAGTATTTT
size: NA; J: TRBJ2-5; V: TRBV19; D: NA; CDR3: CASSIQLGETQYF; DNA: TGTGCCAGTAGTATTCAGCTCGGGGAGACCCAGTACTTC
size: few; J: TRBJ1-2; V: TRBV20-1; D: TRBD1; CDR3: CSASQGQGIGDGYTF; DNA: TGCAGTGCTAGTCAAGGACAGGGTATTGGGGATGGCTACACCTTC
size: NA; J: TRBJ1-5; V: TRBV5-6; D: TRBD1; CDR3: CASNFGQGDQPQHF; DNA: TGTGCCAGCAACTTCGGACAGGGCGATCAGCCCCAGCATTTT
size: NA; J: TRBJ1-1; V: TRBV19; D: NA; CDR3: CASSIAGSNTEAFF; DNA: TGTGCCAGTAGTATAGCAGGGTCGAACACTGAAGCTTTCTTT
size: NA; J: TRBJ2-7; V: TRBV7-9; D: NA; CDR3: CASSLAQTGTYEQYF; DNA: TGTGCCAGCAGCTTAGCGCAAACAGGTACCTACGAGCAGTACTTC
size: NA; J: TRBJ1-2; V: TRBV29-1; D: TRBD1; CDR3: CSVWDSYGYTF; DNA: TGCAGCGTTTGGGACAGCTATGGCTACACCTTC
size: NA; J: TRBJ2-2; V: TRBV19; D: NA; CDR3: CASSIGGAGELFF; DNA: TGTGCCAGTAGTATAGGCGGCGCCGGGGAGCTGTTTTTT
size: NA; J: TRBJ2-1; V: TRBV19; D: TRBD2; CDR3: CASSKAGGSYNEQFF; DNA: TGTGCCAGTAGTAAAGCGGGGGGCTCCTACAATGAGCAGTTCTTC
size: NA; J: TRBJ1-2; V: TRBV27; D: NA; CDR3: CASSLIGKGGGYTF; DNA: TGTGCCAGCAGTTTAATCGGGAAGGGCGGCGGCTACACCTTC
size: NA; J: TRBJ2-2; V: TRBV10-3; D: TRBD2; CDR3: CAISAALAGDTGELFF; DNA: TGTGCCATCAGTGCCGCACTAGCGGGAGACACCGGGGAGCTGTTTTTT
size: NA; J: TRBJ1-5; V: TRBV5-1; D: NA; CDR3: CASSPQPDTNQPQHF; DNA: TGCGCCAGCAGCCCCCAACCAGACACGAATCAGCCCCAGCATTTT
size: NA; J: TRBJ2-7; V: TRBV2; D: TRBD2; CDR3: CASSVGGGPYEQYF; DNA: TGTGCCAGCAGTGTGGGCGGGGGGCCCTACGAGCAGTACTTC
size: once; J: TRBJ2-7; V: TRBV6-5; D: TRBD1; CDR3: CASRRDRDEQYF; DNA: TGTGCCAGCAGGCGAGACAGGGACGAGCAGTACTTC
size: NA; J: TRBJ2-3; V: TRBV24-1; D: TRBD1; CDR3: CATSDRDKGARDTQYF; DNA: TGTGCCACCAGTGATAGGGACAAGGGGGCCCGAGATACGCAGTATTTT
size: NA; J: TRBJ1-2; V: TRBV10-3; D: NA; CDR3: CAISESPRGGYTF; DNA: TGTGCCATCAGTGAGTCACCCAGGGGCGGCTACACCTTC
size: NA; J: TRBJ2-1; V: TRBV5-1; D: TRBD2; CDR3: CASSLLSSGSNEQFF; DNA: TGCGCCAGCAGCTTGTTGTCTAGCGGGTCCAATGAGCAGTTCTTC
size: once; J: TRBJ2-1; V: TRBV5-1; D: TRBD2; CDR3: CASSTGLAGGLYNEQFF; DNA: TGCGCCAGCAGCACGGGACTAGCGGGGGGATTATACAATGAGCAGTTCTTC
size: once; J: TRBJ2-2; V: TRBV2; D: NA; CDR3: CASSESGGGTGELFF; DNA: TGTGCCAGCAGTGAATCCGGGGGAGGCACCGGGGAGCTGTTTTTT
size: once; J: TRBJ2-2; V: TRBV29-1; D: NA; CDR3: CSVEGTRTGELFF; DNA: TGCAGCGTTGAAGGGACACGAACCGGGGAGCTGTTTTTT
size: NA; J: TRBJ1-5; V: TRBV28; D: TRBD1; CDR3: CASTTTGQVNQPQHF; DNA: TGTGCCAGCACCACTACGGGACAGGTCAATCAGCCCCAGCATTTT